Following are 18 T cell receptor beta chains from one sample sequenced in a study of vaccination effects on CD4 cells after COVID-19. No antigens are known for them. Under the ViraFEST assay, PBMC were stimulated with viral peptide pools so that antigen-specific CD4+ T cells expanded. Sequencing was performed afterwards. Isolating CD4+ T cells followed more than 9 days of culture. Confirmation by PCR established that the person had SARS-CoV-2 infection between March and December 2020. Each participant was given two doses of one vaccine (BNT162b2 or mRNA-1273). Profiled with immunoSEQ multiplex PCR; TCRdb holds only in-frame clones, not every one. The table lists more than 10,000 clones, approximately 73% of them singletons. Sequencing used CD4+ T cells from PBMCs cultured with HCoV-NL63 spike peptides, obtained after COVID-19 vaccination. The receptor source for this set is a human donor who had a prior SARS-CoV-2 infection.

V is TRBV10-3 and J is TRBJ2-7, with D perhaps matching TRBD1 or TRBD2 (5 bases each). The CDR3 extends over 15 amino acids. V lost 4 bases, J lost 6 bases, and 19 bases lay in between. Per germline, CDR1 ENHRY and CDR2 SYGVKD. CDR3 coding DNA: TGTGCCATCAGTGGTACCGGGGCAGTATCGGGCGAGCAGTACTTC. This sequence encodes CAISGTGAVSGEQYF.

This clone was recorded a few times. The chain combines TRBV11-2 with TRBJ2-7; the D is unclear. Germline V gene data show CDR1 as SGHAT and CDR2 as FQNNGV. This CDR3 contains 11 residues. V shed 5 bases and J shed 6 bases, with 8 bases lying between them. CDR3 DNA: TGTGCCAGCAGCAGCCGTCGCGAGCAGTACTTC. Translation: CASSSRREQYF.

The chain recombines TRBV5-6 with TRBJ2-5; D is uncertain. The CDR3 is 14 residues long. V lost 1 base and J 1 base, leaving 8 bases between the germline ends. Germline values: CDR1 SGHDT, CDR2 YYEEEE. The CDR3 nucleotides are TGTGCCAGCAGCTTGATCTCAGCCCAAGAGACCCAGTACTTC. Translation gives CASSLISAQETQYF. Combining the CDR3 with reference TRBV5-6 and TRBJ2-5 gives the whole variable domain DAGVTQSPTHLIKTRGQQVTLRCSPKSGHDTVSWYQQALGQGPQFIFQYYEEEERQRGNFPDRFSGHQFPNYSSELNVNALLLGDSALYLCASSLISAQETQYFGPGTRLLVL.

V is TRBV11-3 and J is TRBJ2-3, with 12 bases matching TRBD2. From germline, CDR1 is SGHNT and CDR2 YENEEA. This CDR3 contains 17 residues. Trimming removed 0 bases from V and 3 bases from J; junction bases left unmatched: 4. CDR3 loop: CASSLDGGTSGTDTQYF. The CDR3 bases are TGTGCCAGCAGCTTAGACGGGGGGACTAGCGGGACAGATACGCAGTATTTT.

The chain recombines TRBV6-4 with TRBJ2-5; 10 bases are a match to TRBD2. The CDR3 is 18 amino acids. The germline gives CDR1 MRHNA, CDR2 SNTAGT. After removal of 1 base from V and 5 bases from J, the junction contained 13 bases not matched to a gene. For the CDR3, the DNA is TGTGCCAGCAGTGACTGGCTAGCGGGAGATCCTGGTTTGGAGACCCAGTACTTC. It yields the protein CASSDWLAGDPGLETQYF.

This chain uses TRBV28 with TRBJ1-1, with D possibly being TRBD1 (5 bases). CDR1 MDHEN and CDR2 SYDVKM come from the germline V gene. There are 11 residues in the CDR3. Trimming pared 6 bases from V and 4 bases from J, leaving 6 bases between. CDR3 bases: TGTGCCAGCAGGGGGGGCACTGAAGCTTTCTTT. As protein: CASRGGTEAFF.

The chain joins TRBV15 to TRBJ2-3; perhaps TRBD2 as D (6 bases). V was shortened by 3 bases and J by 0 bases, with 7 bases between the two germline ends. The CDR3 runs 14 residues. The V gene's germline CDR1 is LNHNV and CDR2 YYDKDF (reference sequence). CDR3 sequence reads: CATSRGGSTDTQYF. CDR3 nucleotides: TGTGCCACCAGCAGGGGGGGAAGCACAGATACGCAGTATTTT.

The V call is TRBV24-1, the J call TRBJ2-1; 8 bases align to TRBD2. The V and J ends lost 3 bases and 8 bases, in that order; junction bases with no gene match: 8. Per the germline V gene, CDR1 is KGHDR and CDR2 is SFDVKD. The CDR3 length is 15 residues. The CDR3 DNA is TGTGCCACCAGTGATCGGACTAGCCCGAGGGATGAGCAGTTCTTC. Its protein product is CATSDRTSPRDEQFF.

This clone was detected a few times. The V call is TRBV4-1, the J call TRBJ2-3, with D possibly TRBD1 on 5 matching bases. Germline V CDR1 and CDR2: MGHRA, YSYEKL. The V gene lost 6 bases and the J gene lost 4 bases, with 14 bases spanning the gap. There are 14 residues in the CDR3. The CDR3 sequence: CASSIRAPADTQYF. Here the CDR3 DNA reads TGCGCCAGCAGTATCAGGGCCCCCGCAGATACGCAGTATTTT.

V and J are TRBV11-1 and TRBJ2-7, with 10 bases matching TRBD1. The germline gives CDR1 SGHAT, CDR2 FQDESV (reference sequence). With 5 bases clipped from V and 7 bases from J, the junction kept 8 bases outside the gene matches. The CDR3 is 14 amino acids. CDR3 protein: CASSHGQGVREQYF. In DNA form, the CDR3 reads TGTGCCAGCAGCCACGGACAGGGGGTGAGGGAGCAGTACTTC. Full variable domain (missing parts from reference TRBV11-1 and TRBJ2-7): EAEVAQSPRYKITEKSQAVAFWCDPISGHATLYWYRQILGQGPELLVQFQDESVVDDSQLPKDRFSAERLKGVDSTLKIQPAELGDSAMYLCASSHGQGVREQYFGPGTRLTVT.

CDR3 region: CASSRSGSAYNEQFF. The CDR3 region has the DNA TGTGCCAGCTCACGAAGCGGGAGTGCCTACAATGAGCAGTTCTTC. The chain is built from TRBV18 and TRBJ2-1; 8 nucleotides match TRBD2. V lost 4 bases and J lost 2; bases outside the gene matches: 4. Germline assignment: CDR1 KGHSH and CDR2 LQKENI. The CDR3 length is 15 residues.

The chain joins TRBV5-5 to TRBJ2-3; 10 bases fit TRBD1. The V gene end was trimmed by 1 base and the J gene end by 1 base; junction bases not matched to a gene: 9. Germline V CDR1 and CDR2: SGHKS, YYEKEE (reference sequence). The CDR3 is made up of 18 amino acids. The DNA for the CDR3 is TGTGCCAGCAGCTTGTACCGGGACAGGGGATTCGGCACAGATACGCAGTATTTT. Translation: CASSLYRDRGFGTDTQYF.

This clone was observed a handful of times. CDR3 sequence: CASSRGQGLSTNEKLFF. CDR3 nucleotides: TGCGCCAGCAGCCGCGGACAGGGACTTTCAACTAATGAAAAACTGTTTTTT. V and J are TRBV5-1 and TRBJ1-4, with TRBD1 matching over 8 bases. J was trimmed by 0 bases and V by 4 bases; bases with no gene match: 8. The V gene's germline CDR1 is SGHRS and CDR2 YFSETQ. The CDR3 is 17 amino acids.

There are a few counts of this clone. The genes are TRBV19 and TRBJ1-2, with D hard to call. The CDR3 length is 14 residues. With 3 bases removed from V and 2 bases from J, the gap between germline ends came to 10 bases. The germline CDR1 and CDR2 sequences are LNHDA and SQIVND (reference sequence). In DNA, the CDR3 is TGTGCCAGTAGTATTTTTAGTTCGAACTATGGCTACACCTTC. It encodes CASSIFSSNYGYTF.

The chain couples TRBV11-2 to TRBJ2-5; possible D gene TRBD2, 5 bases. Per the germline V gene, CDR1 is SGHAT and CDR2 is FQNNGV. V shed 1 base and J shed 5 bases, with 17 bases lying between them. The length of the CDR3 is 16 residues. CDR3 sequence: CASSLGFSGIGETQYF. CDR3 in DNA: TGTGCCAGCAGCTTAGGGTTCTCGGGGATTGGGGAGACCCAGTACTTC.

The chain has TRBV19 and TRBJ2-5, with D perhaps TRBD1 (6 bases). Germline-derived CDR1 and CDR2 are LNHDA and SQIVND (reference sequence). CDR3 size: 13 residues. The V gene lost 4 bases and the J gene lost 2 bases, with 8 bases spanning the gap. The CDR3 spells CASSTDRQETQYF. DNA of the CDR3: TGTGCCAGTAGTACAGACAGGCAAGAGACCCAGTACTTC.

V and J are TRBV3-1 (or the pseudogene TRBV3-2) and TRBJ1-1; D uncertain. Germline assignment: CDR1 LGHDT and CDR2 YNNKEL (reference sequence). The CDR3 is 15 amino acids. V was pared by 4 bases and J by 1 base, with 13 bases between. This chain's CDR3 is CASSRLDRPNTEAFF. CDR3 nucleotide sequence: TGTGCCAGCAGCCGCCTCGACCGACCGAACACTGAAGCTTTCTTT.

This clone has more than one count but fewer than ten. The rearrangement joins TRBV7-2 to TRBJ2-5; D is ambiguous. Per germline, CDR1 SGHTA and CDR2 FQGNSA. V lost 1 base, J lost 2 bases, and 5 bases lay in between. The CDR3 runs to 13 residues. This CDR3 is CASSLGPQETQYF. The CDR3 region has the DNA TGTGCCAGCAGCTTAGGTCCACAAGAGACCCAGTACTTC.